The sequence of this T cell receptor beta chain was determined in a study of monozygotic twins with inflammatory bowel disease. The study, taken as a whole, reports: Support for any single strong IBD-associated signal or clonotype was not found. In patient repertoires, differing immunosuppressive treatments may have added some variability.

Every donor provided one blood sample measuring 2.5 ml. Making each TCR library took 3,500 to 4,000 ng of total RNA. TCRdb derives one entry per CDR3 protein from the 5' RACE reads, leaving out DNA. The sample data list approximately 340,000 distinct CDR3 sequences. About this clonotype: Its target is not known.

Sequencing was carried out using blood. The sequence came from a human donor with ulcerative colitis or Crohn's disease, or a healthy co-twin of an affected twin (not recorded which).

The CDR3 sequence is CASSLSHITDTQYF. This rearrangement joins TRBV5-1 to TRBJ2-3. CDR3 length: 14 residues. Germline values: CDR1 SGHRS, CDR2 YFSETQ.